This T cell receptor beta chain derives from a study of cytomegalovirus exposure and HLA in healthy donors. Overall study results and limits: The CMV antigen specificity of three CMV-associated chains was confirmed through in vitro analysis. An analysis done earlier found most TCR beta V segments productive about 87% or about 30% of the time. It was about 150 TCR beta chains that were listed as cytomegalovirus-associated.

The CDR3 has 17 residues. V lost 1 base, J lost 8 bases, and 11 bases stayed unmatched. Per germline, CDR1 SGHVS and CDR2 FNYEAQ. Primers: 60 Vbeta forward and 13 Jbeta reverse. Method: immunoSEQ multiplex PCR; TCRdb's copy keeps in-frame clones and lacks some. The sample lists about 190,000 clones, approximately 87% occurring once. This clone was picked up one time. What it binds is unknown. Source material: PBMCs. The chain uses TRBV7-6 and TRBJ2-2, with TRBD1 matching 9 bases. The sequence derives from a young man in good health and CMV-seronegative. The CDR3 region has the DNA TGTGCCAGCAGCTTAGGCACACTCGGGACAGGGTCGGGGGAGCTGTTTTTT. Its protein is CASSLGTLGTGSGELFF.